This T cell receptor (beta chain) appears in the sequencing data of a study of neurological immune-mediated disorders. Via MiXCR, TCRdb re-called the 5' RACE reads, giving one row per CDR3 protein. Of about 53,000 distinct CDR3 sequences listed, about 15% were seen once; the top ten hold 3.5% to 4.5%. This clonotype was detected many times. Antigen specificity is unknown. The study's findings and limits: There were no CDR3 amino acid sequences shared by expanded clones across subjects, a result suggesting private repertoires in all groups. Healthy controls had more TCR clonal expansion than multiple sclerosis, which showed the least, whereas HTLV-1-associated myelopathy showed the most.

The material sequenced was PBMCs. This clonotype was sampled from a man in his sixties in good health.

CDR3 nucleotide sequence: TGCAGTGCTAGACCTCCGGGACAGGCGAATGAAAAACTGTTTTTT. It specifies CSARPPGQANEKLFF. The chain couples TRBV20-1 to TRBJ1-4; 8 bases match TRBD1. The CDR3 spans 15 residues. Germline assignment: CDR1 DFQATT and CDR2 SNEGSKA (reference sequence). The junction had 7 bases not matched to a gene; V was cut back by 2 bases and J by 5 bases.